This TCR beta chain appears in the sequencing data of a study of identical twins. This clonotype turned up a few times. This CDR3 has 14 amino acids. V lost 4 bases, J lost 2 bases, and 3 bases stayed unmatched. The V gene's germline CDR1 is SEHNR and CDR2 FQNEAQ (reference sequence). TCRdb independently ran MiXCR on the 5' RACE reads; one entry per CDR3 protein. Of about 250,000 distinct CDR3 sequences listed, about 8% were seen once; the top ten hold less than 4%. This same sample was also taken into another study, of yellow fever vaccine responses in identical twins.

Sequencing was performed on CD8+ T cells sorted from blood. The rearrangement links TRBV7-9 to TRBJ2-5; 8 nucleotides match TRBD1. The source of this sequence is a woman aged 18-35 years in good health. The CDR3 region is CASSSTGVQETQYF. The CDR3 DNA is TGTGCCAGCAGCTCGACAGGGGTTCAAGAGACCCAGTACTTC.